These 26 T cell receptor beta chains share one sample of origin, sequenced in a study of T cells expressing NK-cell markers. From its re-call of the 5' RACE reads, TCRdb lists each CDR3 protein once, without DNA. The ten top clones account for roughly 5.2%, within a sample of hundreds of thousands of distinct CDR3 sequences. Input material: blood T cells: a sorted CD56 or NKG2C T cell subset, CD4+ or CD8+ T cells, or bulk PBMC T cells (not recorded which). These receptor sequences come from a man aged 18-70 years in good health.

The genes are TRBV7-8 and TRBJ1-5. Per germline, CDR1 SGHVS and CDR2 FQNEAQ. The CDR3 is 17 residues long. Here the CDR3 reads CASSLGDGRYSNQPQHF.

V gene TRBV10-3 combines with J gene TRBJ2-2; TCRdb proposes TRBD2, but this gene call is untestable without DNA. The CDR3 has 14 residues. The V gene's germline CDR1 is ENHRY and CDR2 SYGVKD. The CDR3 sequence: CAISVRGGTGELFF.

The chain is built from TRBV14 and TRBJ2-1. This CDR3 has 17 amino acids. Germline V gives CDR1 SGHDN, CDR2 FVKESK. The CDR3 spells CASSHSAQKRIYNEQFF.

This chain joins TRBV24-1 and TRBJ2-1. The germline gives CDR1 KGHDR, CDR2 SFDVKD. The CDR3 consists of 16 residues. This CDR3 reads CATSDRRWPAYNEQFF.

The J gene is TRBJ2-3, the V gene TRBV7-3; TCRdb designates TRBD1, a call that cannot be tested without DNA. The CDR3 runs 15 residues. The germline CDR1 and CDR2 sequences are SGHTA and FQGTGA. Here the CDR3 reads CASSFRGGSTDTQYF.

V and J are TRBV6-5 and TRBJ1-4. Per germline, CDR1 MNHEY and CDR2 SVGAGI. CDR3 length equals 15 residues. The CDR3 here is CASSYSRSTIEKLFF.

The genes are TRBV7-2 and TRBJ1-2; without DNA, the TCRdb call of TRBD1 cannot be checked. The CDR3 has 15 amino acids. CDR1 and CDR2 (germline): SGHTA, FQGNSA. CDR3 residues: CASSQTGDAIYGYTF.

The chain uses TRBV25-1 and TRBJ1-4; without DNA, the TCRdb call of TRBD1 cannot be checked. This CDR3 has 16 amino acids. Germline V gives CDR1 MGHDK, CDR2 SYGVNS. The CDR3 is CASSEFGTGNNEKLFF.

The chain couples TRBV5-3 to TRBJ2-5; the TCRdb call, TRBD2, lacks DNA for checking. TRBV5-3 is reported as an ORF; its role is uncertain. The CDR3 has 13 residues. This CDR3 is CARTASGEETQYF.

V usage is TRBV20-1 and J usage is TRBJ2-7; the TCRdb call, TRBD1, lacks DNA for checking. CDR3 size: 13 residues. From germline, CDR1 is DFQATT and CDR2 SNEGSKA (reference sequence). CDR3 residues: CSATRTGEGEQYF.

CDR3 in amino acids: CASSPLGGHDNYEQYF. This chain joins TRBV18 and TRBJ2-7; the TRBD1 assignment by TCRdb is unverifiable without DNA. The CDR3 covers 16 residues. Germline values: CDR1 KGHSH, CDR2 LQKENI.

The chain combines TRBV20-1 with TRBJ2-5; TCRdb's D call, TRBD2, is unchecked because there is no DNA. The CDR3 has 15 residues. Per germline, CDR1 DFQATT and CDR2 SNEGSKA (reference sequence). CDR3 amino acids: CSAPNRGGGPETQYF.

V usage is TRBV11-2 and J usage is TRBJ2-5; TCRdb lists TRBD1, though no DNA is available to test this call. Germline V lookup: CDR1 SGHAT, CDR2 FQNNGV. The CDR3 is 20 amino acids. The CDR3 here is CASSLGIAQLEYWGGETQYF.

The chain links TRBV9 to TRBJ2-5; the D call from TCRdb, TRBD2, cannot be confirmed without DNA. This CDR3 contains 15 residues. Germline lookup yields CDR1 SGDLS and CDR2 YYNGEE. The CDR3 is CASSVAGGRQETQYF.

The rearrangement uses TRBV6-5 and TRBJ2-3. The germline gives CDR1 MNHEY, CDR2 SVGAGI. The CDR3 totals 15 residues. The CDR3 protein is CASSYTIGSTDTQYF.

The genes are TRBV6-1 and TRBJ2-5; TCRdb names TRBD2, which stays unverified in the absence of DNA. CDR3 length equals 18 residues. The V gene's germline CDR1 is MNHNS and CDR2 SASEGT. CDR3 protein: CASSGDTLAGGIQETQYF.

The genes are TRBV11-2 and TRBJ2-7; TCRdb reports TRBD1, a call that lacks DNA to check it against. The V gene's germline CDR1 is SGHAT and CDR2 FQNNGV. This CDR3 contains 14 residues. The CDR3 loop is CASSAGQGVHEQYF. Full variable domain (rest looked up from reference TRBV11-2 and TRBJ2-7): EAGVAQSPRYKIIEKRQSVAFWCNPISGHATLYWYQQILGQGPKLLIQFQNNGVVDDSQLPKDRFSAERLKGVDSTLKIQPAKLEDSAVYLCASSAGQGVHEQYFGPGTRLTVT.

V and J are TRBV23-1 and TRBJ2-3; the TCRdb call, TRBD1, lacks DNA for checking. TRBV23-1 is assigned to the ORF class and has an uncertain function. This CDR3 region has 11 residues. CDR3 sequence: CASPSRDTQYF.

The chain carries TRBV19 and TRBJ1-5; TCRdb gives TRBD1 as the D gene, but with no DNA this cannot be confirmed. The CDR3 has 15 residues. Germline values: CDR1 LNHDA, CDR2 SQIVND (reference sequence). The CDR3 here is CASSNSGQGNQPQHF.

The J gene is TRBJ1-1, the V gene TRBV20-1. The CDR3 is 14 residues long. From germline, CDR1 is DFQATT and CDR2 SNEGSKA (reference sequence). CDR3 sequence: CSAIGHLRATEAFF.

The V and J genes are TRBV2 and TRBJ2-1; the TRBD2 assignment by TCRdb is unverifiable without DNA. This CDR3 contains 13 residues. CDR1 and CDR2 from the germline V gene are SNHLY and FYNNEI. Here the CDR3 reads CASSEYWRGGQFF.

The chain carries TRBV11-1 and TRBJ2-1; TCRdb calls TRBD1, which cannot be checked without DNA. The CDR3 runs 18 residues. Germline V gene data show CDR1 as SGHAT and CDR2 as FQDESV (reference sequence). The CDR3 is CASSTPQPGQGLYNEQFF.

This chain uses TRBV23-1 with TRBJ2-3; with no DNA, the TCRdb D assignment of TRBD2 cannot be verified. TRBV23-1 is an ORF, with its function uncertain. This CDR3 contains 13 residues. The CDR3 protein is CASSQESGYTQYF.

The chain recombines TRBV18 with TRBJ2-6; absent DNA, TCRdb's TRBD1 call cannot be checked. The CDR3 is 16 amino acids. Germline V lookup: CDR1 KGHSH, CDR2 LQKENI. The CDR3 loop reads CASSPTGASGANVLTF.

This sequence joins TRBV29-1 and TRBJ1-2; as DNA is missing, the TRBD1 call by TCRdb cannot be tested. The CDR3 runs to 12 residues. Germline V gene lookup returns CDR1 SQVTM and CDR2 ANQGSEA. The CDR3 spells CSVPDRGNGYTF.

This chain connects TRBV18 to TRBJ1-4. The germline V gene encodes CDR1 KGHSH and CDR2 LQKENI. The CDR3 runs to 19 residues. The CDR3 sequence: CASSPPLQLASSEGEKLFF.